These T cell receptor beta chains were read from a single sample in a study of PD-1 blockade in classical Hodgkin lymphoma. TCRdb keeps only in-frame clones here, not all; method: immunoSEQ multiplex PCR. The sample lists approximately 30,000 clones; about 72% were seen once. The sequences come from peripheral blood mononuclear cells (PBMCs), collected before the fourth cycle of nivolumab. The receptors shown here come from a human donor with classical Hodgkin lymphoma. CDR3s include the opening cysteine and the closing phenylalanine or tryptophan. A D gene is named only where the DNA matches it firmly. Size is omitted from some rows. Given values are once, few, many or a class for expanded clones.

j_gene,abundance,v_gene,d_gene,CDR3nt,CDR3aa
TRBJ2-7,-,TRBV6-5,TRBD1,TGTGCCAGCAGTTACCTACCGGGACAGGGCTACGAGCAGTACTTC,CASSYLPGQGYEQYF
TRBJ1-6,-,TRBV7-2,-,TGTGCCAGCAGCTTAGATTTCGGGGGGGTTTCACCCCTCCACTTT,CASSLDFGGVSPLHF
TRBJ2-1,few,TRBV30,TRBD1,TGTGCCTGGAGCCCCGGGACAGGGGGTGGCAATGAGCAGTTCTTC,CAWSPGTGGGNEQFF
TRBJ2-2,-,TRBV7-2,TRBD1,TGTGCCAGCAGCTTGCAGGGGGCTGTCGGGGAGCTGTTTTTT,CASSLQGAVGELFF
TRBJ2-7,-,TRBV19,-,TGTGCCAGTAGTACTAACAGCTTACGAAAGCAGTACTTC,CASSTNSLRKQYF
TRBJ1-4,few,TRBV30,-,TGTGCCTGGAGTGTCCGGGGAATAAATGAAAAACTGTTTTTT,CAWSVRGINEKLFF
TRBJ1-4,once,TRBV5-6,-,TGTGCCAGCAGTACGTCCGAAAATGAAAAACTGTTTTTT,CASSTSENEKLFF
TRBJ1-3,once,TRBV6-6,-,TGTGCCAGCAGTTACTCTCAAGGGGCTGGAAACACCATATATTTT,CASSYSQGAGNTIYF
TRBJ1-5,-,TRBV5-6,-,TGTGCCAGCAGCTTGAAAGGGCGTATTCAGCCCCAGCATTTT,CASSLKGRIQPQHF
TRBJ2-2,-,TRBV2,TRBD2,TGTGCCAGCAGTGACTTGGGACTAGCGCCCACCGGGGAGCTGTTTTTT,CASSDLGLAPTGELFF
TRBJ2-1,-,TRBV2,-,TGTGCCAGCAGTGAGCAACGGGGGTTTTATGAGCAGTTCTTC,CASSEQRGFYEQFF
TRBJ2-1,-,TRBV14,-,TGTGCCAGCAGCCAAGGTGTTCTTAATGAGCAGTTCTTC,CASSQGVLNEQFF
TRBJ2-3,-,TRBV19,-,TGTGCCAGTAGTATAGACTCGGGCGTAGATACGCAGTATTTT,CASSIDSGVDTQYF
TRBJ2-2,-,TRBV7-9,-,TGTGCCAGCAGCTTAGCCGGGGGGCTGGCCGGGGAGCTGTTTTTT,CASSLAGGLAGELFF
TRBJ1-2,-,TRBV5-6,-,TGTGCCAGCAGCCCCTTCGGTAACTATGGCTACACCTTC,CASSPFGNYGYTF
TRBJ1-5,-,TRBV19,-,TGTGCCAGTAGTATAAATATTGATCAGCCCCAGCATTTT,CASSINIDQPQHF
TRBJ2-3,few,TRBV6-6,-,TGTGCCAGCAGCCCCCGGCTGAGGGAAGATACGCAGTATTTT,CASSPRLREDTQYF
TRBJ2-1,-,TRBV6-5,TRBD2,TGTGCCAGCAGCCTACTAGCGGGAGGGTACAATGAGCAGTTCTTC,CASSLLAGGYNEQFF
TRBJ2-1,-,TRBV6-5,TRBD1,TGTGCCAGCAGTTCCCACAGGGGCCTAACCTACAATGAGCAGTTCTTC,CASSSHRGLTYNEQFF